This T cell receptor (beta chain) derives from a study of technical replicates of blood from a handful of donors (dated 2017 in TCRdb). Libraries were made using the immunoSEQ multiplex PCR assay. TCRdb took this table from immuneACCESS and kept in-frame rearrangements with V and J called. Such tables lack part of the clones; where checked against another copy, unresolved V genes explain under half of the gap, and the rest is unexplained. For this sample the table gives some 70,000 clones, of which under 98% were detected only once. The ten largest account for roughly 0.3% of the sample. Remarks on this clone: Its antigen specificity is not known. Nothing much larger sits one base from this clone, and base qualities are not available.

CDR1 and CDR2, looked up from the germline V gene, are SGHTA and FQGNSA. Including the terminal cysteine and phenylalanine, the CDR3 comprises 11 residues. Only the CDR3 DNA is retained, 33 bases long and in frame from the first base. V gives up 2 bases and J gives up 8 bases, and the segment between their germline ends measures 6 bases. This clonotype was sampled from a human donor in good health. What was sequenced was T cells isolated from PBMCs. The rearrangement combines TRBV7-2 with TRBJ1-1, with an unclear D gene assignment. The CDR3 is CASSLFPEAFF. The nucleotide sequence reads TGTGCCAGCAGCTTATTCCCGGAAGCTTTCTTT.